The 23 T cell receptor beta chains in this list originate from one sample, sequenced in a study of glioma-infiltrating T cells after dendritic cell vaccination. The sample's time point: after dendritic cell vaccination, including at tumor progression/relapse. Assay used: immunoSEQ multiplex PCR; TCRdb lists only in-frame clones, some missing. The repertoire holds 80,000 to 95,000 clones, with roughly 85% as singletons. The material sequenced was blood, taken after dendritic cell vaccination. The receptors shown here come from a human donor with glioblastoma.

The chain links TRBV19 to TRBJ2-1; no reliable D call. The V and J ends lost 8 bases and 0 bases respectively, with 14 bases between them. The V gene's germline CDR1 is LNHDA and CDR2 SQIVND (reference sequence). The CDR3 consists of 15 residues. The CDR3 region is CASPPPGYSYNEQFF. The CDR3 DNA follows: TGTGCCAGTCCCCCACCCGGGTACTCCTACAATGAGCAGTTCTTC. The whole variable domain, remainder taken from reference TRBV19 and TRBJ2-1, is DGGITQSPKYLFRKEGQNVTLSCEQNLNHDAMYWYRQDPGQGLRLIYYSQIVNDFQKGDIAEGYSVSREKKESFPLTVTSAQKNPTAFYLCASPPPGYSYNEQFFGPGTRLTVL.

The rearrangement uses TRBV5-4 and TRBJ2-7; TRBD1 agrees at 8 bases. The CDR3 has 13 amino acids. Per the germline V gene, CDR1 is SGHNT and CDR2 is YYREEE (reference sequence). The trim removed 5 bases at V and 0 bases at J, leaving 1 base unmatched. CDR3 amino acids: CASRGQDSYEQYF. The CDR3 nucleotides are TGTGCCAGCAGGGGACAGGACTCCTACGAGCAGTACTTC. The full variable domain, completed using reference TRBV5-4 and TRBJ2-7, is ETGVTQSPTHLIKTRGQQVTLRCSSQSGHNTVSWYQQALGQGPQFIFQYYREEENGRGNFPPRFSGLQFPNYSSELNVNALELDDSALYLCASRGQDSYEQYFGPGTRLTVT.

This chain connects TRBV19 to TRBJ2-1, with TRBD2 matching 7 bases. The trim removed 8 bases at V and 9 bases at J, leaving 10 bases unmatched. The CDR3 consists of 13 residues. Germline V CDR1 and CDR2: LNHDA, SQIVND (reference sequence). In DNA form, the CDR3 reads TGTGCCAGTCGTTGGACTAGGGTTTCTGAGCAGTTCTTC. It specifies CASRWTRVSEQFF. The full variable domain, rest sourced from reference TRBV19 and TRBJ2-1, is DGGITQSPKYLFRKEGQNVTLSCEQNLNHDAMYWYRQDPGQGLRLIYYSQIVNDFQKGDIAEGYSVSREKKESFPLTVTSAQKNPTAFYLCASRWTRVSEQFFGPGTRLTVL.

In regard to this clone: Relative to the germline gene, one junction end is altered; a read error may explain this. The CDR3 loop reads CASSRGEGSGNTVYF. CDR3 sequence (DNA): TGTGCCAGCAGCCGAGGCGAGGGATCTGGAAACACCGTATATTTT. The V call is TRBV7-6, the J call TRBJ1-3, with unresolved D. The CDR3 loop spans 15 amino acids. The germline gives CDR1 SGHVS, CDR2 FNYEAQ.

CDR3 in DNA: TGTGCCAGCAGTTTAGACGGCAGGATCACAGATACGCAGTATTTT. As protein: CASSLDGRITDTQYF. The chain combines TRBV27 with TRBJ2-3; D uncertain. The V gene lost 2 bases and the J gene lost 2 bases, with 11 bases spanning the gap. This CDR3 is 15 amino acids long. The germline gives CDR1 MNHEY, CDR2 SMNVEV (reference sequence).

The chain couples TRBV4-2 to TRBJ2-7, with D perhaps TRBD1 (6 bases). Germline assignment: CDR1 LGHNA and CDR2 YNFKEQ. This CDR3 has 16 amino acids. The V end lost 0 bases, the J end lost 4 bases, and 16 bases lay between the germline ends. CDR3 in amino acids: CASSQDEESRGYEQYF. CDR3 DNA sequence: TGTGCCAGCAGCCAAGATGAAGAATCAAGGGGGTACGAGCAGTACTTC.

This chain connects TRBV2 to TRBJ1-5; no definite D call. Germline-derived CDR1 and CDR2 are SNHLY and FYNNEI. Trimming stripped 3 bases from V and 6 bases from J, with 15 bases between. This CDR3 contains 15 residues. As DNA, the CDR3 is TGTGCCAGCAGTGACTATCGCCTCGTCCGTCAGCCCCAGCATTTT. Amino acid sequence: CASSDYRLVRQPQHF.

V gene TRBV2 combines with J gene TRBJ2-7; D is perhaps TRBD1 (5 bases). Looked up from germline, CDR1 is SNHLY and CDR2 is FYNNEI. V was shortened by 3 bases and J by 2 bases, with 17 bases between the two germline ends. CDR3 size: 16 residues. This CDR3 reads CASSEDTRAFTYEQYF. The DNA for the CDR3 is TGTGCCAGCAGTGAGGACACACGAGCCTTTACCTACGAGCAGTACTTC.

The chain recombines TRBV28 with TRBJ1-2, with unresolved D. The CDR3 has 12 amino acids. CDR1 and CDR2 from the germline V gene are MDHEN and SYDVKM. V lost 4 bases and J 4 bases, leaving 7 bases between the germline ends. CDR3 sequence: CASSSRFYGYTF. DNA for the CDR3: TGTGCCAGCAGTTCTCGGTTCTATGGCTACACCTTC.

This sequence joins TRBV18 and TRBJ2-7; TRBD1 matches at 9 bases. The V gene's germline CDR1 is KGHSH and CDR2 LQKENI. V gave up 3 bases and J gave up 4 bases; unmatched junction bases: 7. The CDR3 runs 15 residues. The DNA for the CDR3 is TGTGCCAGCTCACCCCGACAGGGGGAAGGTTACGAGCAGTACTTC. As protein: CASSPRQGEGYEQYF.

The gene calls are TRBV19 and TRBJ1-1; 8 bases match TRBD1. CDR1 is LNHDA, CDR2 SQIVND, per germline (reference sequence). J lost 1 base, V lost 5 bases, and 6 bases had no gene match. This CDR3 contains 15 residues. Here the CDR3 reads CASSYTDRANTEAFF. CDR3 nucleotides: TGTGCCAGTAGTTACACGGACAGGGCGAACACTGAAGCTTTCTTT.

The gene calls are TRBV7-8 and TRBJ1-2, with 7 nucleotides matching TRBD1. Germline V gene sequence: CDR1 SGHVS, CDR2 FQNEAQ. After removal of 3 bases from V and 0 bases from J, the junction contained 10 bases not matched to a gene. The CDR3 loop spans 17 amino acids. The DNA for the CDR3 is TGTGCCAGCAGCTTTTGGACAGGAGCCATCACTAACTATGGCTACACCTTC. It yields the protein CASSFWTGAITNYGYTF.

The rearrangement links TRBV7-2 to TRBJ2-7; D is perhaps TRBD2 (6 bases). Germline V gene data show CDR1 as SGHTA and CDR2 as FQGNSA. Trimming took 1 base from V and 5 from J, leaving 12 bases between them. CDR3 size: 14 residues. CDR3 amino acids: CASSLGLAAHEQYF. The DNA of the CDR3 is TGTGCCAGCAGCTTAGGATTAGCGGCCCACGAGCAGTACTTC.

This rearrangement joins TRBV20-1 to TRBJ1-3, with 7 bases that match TRBD1. The CDR3 loop spans 11 amino acids. Germline V gene sequence: CDR1 DFQATT, CDR2 SNEGSKA (reference sequence). In DNA form, the CDR3 reads TGCAGCACAGGGGCTGGAAACACCATATATTTT. Translation gives CSTGAGNTIYF.

The chain combines TRBV5-6 with TRBJ1-1; perhaps TRBD1 as D (6 bases). Between the trimmed V and J ends, which lost 2 bases and 7 bases, there was a span of 15 bases. The CDR3 runs to 14 residues. Germline V gene data show CDR1 as SGHDT and CDR2 as YYEEEE. This chain's CDR3 is CASSFAQGRIEAFF. Written as DNA, the CDR3 is TGTGCCAGCAGCTTCGCACAGGGACGAATTGAAGCTTTCTTT.

J is TRBJ2-3 and V is TRBV7-9; 8 bases agree with TRBD2. The junction had 11 bases not matched to a gene; V was cut back by 6 bases and J by 0 bases. Per the germline V gene, CDR1 is SEHNR and CDR2 is FQNEAQ (reference sequence). The CDR3 runs to 17 residues. The CDR3 DNA sequence: TGTGCCAGCAGACTAAGGAGCGGGGGCGCTAGCACAGATACGCAGTATTTT. Translated, it gives CASRLRSGGASTDTQYF. Full variable domain (remainder filled in from reference TRBV7-9 and TRBJ2-3): DTGVSQNPRHKITKRGQNVTFRCDPISEHNRLYWYRQTLGQGPEFLTYFQNEAQLEKSRLLSDRFSAERPKGSFSTLEIQRTEQGDSAMYLCASRLRSGGASTDTQYFGPGTRLTVL.

This chain uses TRBV20-1 with TRBJ1-2; D call uncertain. The CDR3 has 10 residues. Per the germline V gene, CDR1 is DFQATT and CDR2 is SNEGSKA (reference sequence). The ends were cut back, 0 bases at V and 13 bases at J, with 9 bases in the middle. The chain's CDR3 is CSARDIVCTF. CDR3 DNA sequence: TGCAGTGCTAGAGATATAGTCTGCACCTTC.

The chain recombines TRBV5-1 with TRBJ2-6; no reliable D call. This CDR3 comprises 14 residues. V dropped 3 bases and J dropped 0 bases, with 4 bases sitting between them. The V gene's germline CDR1 is SGHRS and CDR2 YFSETQ. CDR3 amino acids: CASSSSSGANVLTF. The CDR3 region has the DNA TGCGCCAGCAGCTCGAGCTCTGGGGCCAACGTCCTGACTTTC.

The chain couples TRBV27 to TRBJ2-7; D not certain. Per germline, CDR1 MNHEY and CDR2 SMNVEV (reference sequence). V dropped 5 bases and J dropped 1 base, with 9 bases sitting between them. CDR3 length: 13 amino acids. The CDR3 here is CASSPTNSYEQYF. The CDR3 DNA sequence: TGTGCCAGCAGTCCCACAAATTCCTACGAGCAGTACTTC.

The genes are TRBV27 and TRBJ2-2, with D perhaps matching TRBD2 (6 bases). The CDR3 runs to 15 residues. Germline CDR1 and CDR2: MNHEY and SMNVEV (reference sequence). Trimming stripped 5 bases from V and 1 base from J, with 11 bases between. The CDR3 bases are TGTGCCAGCAGTCCGGGGGACGTGAACACCGGGGAGCTGTTTTTT. Amino acids: CASSPGDVNTGELFF.

The V gene is TRBV15, the J gene TRBJ1-2, with D maybe TRBD1 (5 bases). Deletions cut 5 bases from V and 7 bases from J, with 17 bases between. This CDR3 spans 14 amino acids. From germline, CDR1 is LNHNV and CDR2 YYDKDF (reference sequence). This CDR3 reads CATSLYGAGGGYTF. The DNA of the CDR3 is TGTGCCACCAGCTTATATGGGGCGGGGGGTGGCTACACCTTC. The full variable domain, rest sourced from reference TRBV15 and TRBJ1-2, is DAMVIQNPRYQVTQFGKPVTLSCSQTLNHNVMYWYQQKSSQAPKLLFHYYDKDFNNEADTPDNFQSRRPNTSFCFLDIRSPGLGDTAMYLCATSLYGAGGGYTFGSGTRLTVV.

The chain joins TRBV7-3 to TRBJ2-1, with a possible D match to TRBD1 (6 bases). V was cut by 0 bases and J by 6 bases, with 18 bases left in between. This CDR3 region has 17 residues. CDR1 and CDR2 from the germline V gene are SGHTA and FQGTGA. DNA of the CDR3: TGTGCCAGCAGCTTAACCCCCCAGGGGCGAGGATCCAATGAGCAGTTCTTC. Its protein product is CASSLTPQGRGSNEQFF.

This clone was picked up one time. The genes are TRBV28 and TRBJ1-6; 9 nucleotides align to TRBD1. J lost 9 bases, V lost 4 bases, and 4 bases had no gene match. The CDR3 length is 14 residues. CDR1 and CDR2 from the germline V gene are MDHEN and SYDVKM. The CDR3: CASSSRQGVSPLHF. The DNA of the CDR3 is TGTGCCAGCAGTTCCAGACAGGGGGTTTCACCCCTCCACTTT.